Each of the 23 T cell receptor beta chains below was sequenced from the same sample in a study of cytomegalovirus exposure and HLA in healthy donors. A multiplex PCR was run with 60 Vbeta primers and 13 Jbeta primers. The protocol was immunoSEQ multiplex PCR, while the TCRdb copy is restricted to in-frame clones and leaves out a portion. Found here are under 200,000 clones, approximately 77% of them singletons; the top ten hold approximately 3.6%. Material for sequencing was PBMCs. The receptors shown here come from a man aged 40-50 years in good health and CMV-seropositive.

V and J are TRBV27 and TRBJ2-5; TRBD2 agrees at 8 bases. The CDR3 is 16 amino acids. The J segment lost 5 bases and the V segment lost 5 bases, leaving 13 bases of the junction unmatched. In germline, CDR1 is MNHEY, CDR2 SMNVEV (reference sequence). The CDR3 DNA reads TGTGCCAGCAGTCCCCTAGGAGCGGGAGCTCTTGAGACCCAGTACTTC. This sequence encodes CASSPLGAGALETQYF.

The sample holds a few counts of this clone. The rearrangement links TRBV5-1 to TRBJ2-6; unclear D gene. Germline CDR1 is SGHRS and CDR2 is YFSETQ. With 4 bases removed from V and 0 bases from J, the gap between germline ends came to 8 bases. The CDR3 is 15 amino acids. CDR3 DNA sequence: TGCGCCAGCAGCCCCCTCCCCTCTGGGGCCAACGTCCTGACTTTC. Encoded protein: CASSPLPSGANVLTF.

The gene calls are TRBV5-1 and TRBJ2-7; the match to TRBD1 covers 11 bases. The V gene end was trimmed by 4 bases and the J gene end by 7 bases; junction bases not matched to a gene: 7. CDR1 is SGHRS and CDR2 is YFSETQ in the germline V gene. The CDR3 runs to 14 residues. The CDR3 bases are TGCGCCAGCAGCGAAACCGGGACAGGGGGTGAGCAGTACTTC. Its translation is CASSETGTGGEQYF.

Turning to this clone: Mismatch with germline at one junction end may stem from a read error. This rearrangement joins TRBV7-9 to TRBJ2-1, with 7 bases lining up with TRBD1. CDR3 length equals 15 residues. Germline assignment: CDR1 SEHNR and CDR2 FQNEAQ (reference sequence). The DNA of the CDR3 is TGTGCCAGCAGCTTATTGGACAGGCCCTACAATGAGCGGTTCTTC. Its translation is CASSLLDRPYNERFF.

The rearrangement links TRBV7-2 to TRBJ2-5; D remains ambiguous. Germline assignment: CDR1 SGHTA and CDR2 FQGNSA. V was trimmed by 0 bases and J by 1 base, leaving 6 bases between them. The CDR3 has 14 residues. CDR3 sequence reads: CASSLAGLQETQYF. CDR3 nucleotides: TGTGCCAGCAGCTTAGCGGGCCTCCAAGAGACCCAGTACTTC.

This chain links TRBV13 with TRBJ2-7; possibly TRBD2 for D (6 bases). The germline CDR1 and CDR2 sequences are PRHDT and FYEKMQ (reference sequence). The CDR3 is 16 residues long. V lost 0 bases and J 0 bases, leaving 12 bases between the germline ends. CDR3 bases: TGTGCCAGCAGCTTAGGCCTGGGCGGGGTCTCCTACGAGCAGTACTTC. It codes for CASSLGLGGVSYEQYF.

In this sample, this clone turned up a few times. This chain joins TRBV30 and TRBJ2-1, with TRBD2 matching 10 bases. Germline lookup yields CDR1 GTSNPN and CDR2 SVGIG (reference sequence). J gave up 9 bases and V 4 bases, and 21 bases lay outside the gene matches. CDR3 size: 18 residues. The CDR3 DNA is TGTGCCTGGACCCCATATTCCCGCGCCAGCGGGAGGGTGAGTGAGCAGTTCTTC. Translating gives CAWTPYSRASGRVSEQFF.

A single count supports this clone. As DNA, the CDR3 is TGTGCCAGCAGCTCCGAAGGGGGGGCCCGGGAGCTGTTTTTT. Translation gives CASSSEGGARELFF. The chain joins TRBV9 to TRBJ2-2, with D perhaps matching TRBD2 (7 bases). CDR3 size: 14 residues. Trimming took off 4 bases at V and 9 bases at J, with 16 bases between the two ends. Germline assignment: CDR1 SGDLS and CDR2 YYNGEE.

The V call is TRBV6-1, the J call TRBJ1-6, with D hard to call. Germline assignment: CDR1 MNHNS and CDR2 SASEGT. V gave up 8 bases and J gave up 0 bases, with 8 bases separating them. CDR3 length: 14 residues. CDR3: CASGRSSYNSPLHF. The CDR3 bases are TGTGCCAGCGGGAGGAGCTCCTATAATTCACCCCTCCACTTT.

The genes are TRBV4-1 and TRBJ2-2, with 16 bases aligning to TRBD2. Germline CDR1 and CDR2: MGHRA and YSYEKL. The CDR3 extends over 20 amino acids. Germline trimming cut 2 bases from V and 5 bases from J; bases unmatched to any gene: 11. The CDR3 sequence is CASSQPPGTSGRAGTGELFF. In DNA, the CDR3 is TGCGCCAGCAGCCAACCCCCCGGGACTAGCGGGAGGGCGGGGACCGGGGAGCTGTTTTTT.

The sample holds one count of this clone. The CDR3 loop is CASRELTGAYNSPLHF. CDR3 DNA sequence: TGTGCCAGCAGGGAGTTGACAGGGGCCTATAATTCACCCCTCCACTTT. The rearrangement joins TRBV27 to TRBJ1-6; 8 bases map to TRBD1. V was pared by 6 bases and J by 2 bases, with 6 bases of the junction left unmatched. Per the germline V gene, CDR1 is MNHEY and CDR2 is SMNVEV (reference sequence). This CDR3 spans 16 amino acids.

The table lists this clone with a count of one. In nucleotides, the CDR3 is TGTGCCAGCAGCCGGGGAGGGCCGGGGACAGATACGCAGTATTTT. Residues: CASSRGGPGTDTQYF. The chain uses TRBV7-6 and TRBJ2-3; the match to TRBD2 covers 7 bases. Germline assignment: CDR1 SGHVS and CDR2 FNYEAQ. The J segment lost 3 bases and the V segment lost 5 bases, leaving 8 bases of the junction unmatched. The CDR3 loop spans 15 amino acids.

This chain links TRBV5-1 with TRBJ1-6, with 7 bases fitting TRBD1. The CDR3 is 14 residues long. Germline trimming cut 4 bases from V and 6 bases from J; bases unmatched to any gene: 4. Germline lookup yields CDR1 SGHRS and CDR2 YFSETQ. The CDR3 DNA follows: TGCGCCAGCAGCCCGGGACAGTCTAATTCACCCCTCCACTTT. It translates to CASSPGQSNSPLHF.

The V and J genes are TRBV5-8 and TRBJ1-5, with TRBD1 as a possible D gene (5 bases). CDR1 is SGHTS and CDR2 is YDEGEE in the germline V gene. Trimming took off 1 base at V and 4 bases at J, with 18 bases between the two ends. CDR3 size: 17 residues. The CDR3 sequence: CASSLLSSGDGNQPQHF. In DNA, the CDR3 is TGTGCCAGCAGCTTGTTGTCTTCGGGGGACGGGAATCAGCCCCAGCATTTT.

The rearrangement uses TRBV21-1 and TRBJ2-3; TRBD1 reflects the table's D call only, with no check against the DNA. TRBV21-1 is a known pseudogene. The CDR3 length is 16 residues. DNA of the CDR3: TGTGCCAGCAGCAAAGGCCCAGGGGTGGGTACAGATACGCAGTATTTT. Its protein product is CASSKGPGVGTDTQYF.

This clone showed up just once. The gene calls are TRBV28 and TRBJ2-3; D ambiguous. The germline V gene encodes CDR1 MDHEN and CDR2 SYDVKM. The CDR3 spans 15 residues. V gave up 7 bases and J gave up 1 base, with 15 bases separating them. CDR3 sequence reads: CASTMPRGGTDTQYF. DNA of the CDR3: TGTGCCAGCACCATGCCCCGAGGTGGCACAGATACGCAGTATTTT.

The rearrangement joins TRBV15 to TRBJ2-5; TRBD1 aligns across 10 bases. From germline, CDR1 is LNHNV and CDR2 YYDKDF (reference sequence). V shed 1 base and J 7 bases; nucleotides not matched to a gene: 3. CDR3 length: 14 amino acids. Here the CDR3 reads CATSRAGTGATQYF. Written as DNA, the CDR3 is TGTGCCACCAGCAGAGCAGGGACAGGGGCGACCCAGTACTTC.

This chain uses TRBV5-6 with TRBJ1-2; the D is unclear. This CDR3 comprises 14 residues. The germline CDR1 and CDR2 sequences are SGHDT and YYEEEE. The germline V and J ends were trimmed by 1 base and 4 bases, with 11 bases remaining between them. CDR3 coding DNA: TGTGCCAGCAGCTTGAAGCAGGTTTTCTATGGCTACACCTTC. It translates to CASSLKQVFYGYTF.

The chain is built from TRBV4-2 and TRBJ1-1, with 12 bases aligning to TRBD1. Germline-derived CDR1 and CDR2 are LGHNA and YNFKEQ. V shed 2 bases, J shed 12 bases, and the junction held 10 bases outside the gene matches. There are 15 residues in the CDR3. The CDR3 region has the DNA TGTGCCAGCAGCCAACCGGGACAGGGGGCGAGTCGGCCTTTCTTT. Its translation is CASSQPGQGASRPFF.

V and J are TRBV6-5 and TRBJ1-1, with a tentative D call TRBD1 (5 bases). The CDR3 has 16 residues. Trimming shortened V by 2 bases and J by 4 bases, and 17 bases separated the two germline ends. CDR1 MNHEY and CDR2 SVGAGI come from the germline V gene. CDR3 protein: CASSYGEGFLGTEAFF. The CDR3 DNA follows: TGTGCCAGCAGTTACGGGGAGGGGTTTTTGGGCACTGAAGCTTTCTTT.

J is TRBJ2-6 and V is TRBV19; TRBD1 matches at 10 bases. The CDR3 runs 19 residues. J lost 1 base, V lost 4 bases, and 10 bases had no gene match. CDR1 and CDR2 from the germline V gene are LNHDA and SQIVND (reference sequence). The chain's CDR3 is CASSTRQGAPRSGANVLTF. Here the CDR3 DNA reads TGTGCCAGTAGTACCCGACAGGGGGCGCCAAGGTCTGGGGCCAACGTCCTGACTTTC. Filled out from reference TRBV19 and TRBJ2-6, the complete variable domain reads DGGITQSPKYLFRKEGQNVTLSCEQNLNHDAMYWYRQDPGQGLRLIYYSQIVNDFQKGDIAEGYSVSREKKESFPLTVTSAQKNPTAFYLCASSTRQGAPRSGANVLTFGAGSRLTVL.

The chain recombines TRBV7-2 with TRBJ2-7, with 8 bases fitting TRBD1. The germline CDR1 and CDR2 sequences are SGHTA and FQGNSA. This CDR3 comprises 14 residues. Losses at the gene ends were 1 base for V and 7 bases for J; bases not matched to a gene: 6. The CDR3 here is CASSLGTTGDEQYF. The CDR3 region has the DNA TGTGCCAGCAGCTTAGGTACGACAGGGGATGAGCAGTACTTC.

J is TRBJ2-2 and V is TRBV10-2; tentatively, D is TRBD2 (5 bases). V was pared by 7 bases and J by 7 bases, with 13 bases between. This CDR3 has 13 residues. Germline CDR1 reads WSHSY; CDR2 reads SAAADI. The CDR3 DNA reads as TGCGCCAGCAACCCGGACTGGGGCGGGGAGCTGTTTTTT. Its translation: CASNPDWGGELFF.